A single sample is the source of the 6 T cell receptor beta chains below, sequenced in a study of T cell responses to AZD1222 COVID-19 vaccine. The method was immunoSEQ multiplex PCR; TCRdb's version includes in-frame clones alone and lacks a portion of them. The sample has 90,000 to 150,000 clones, approximately 90% seen once. The input for sequencing was peripheral blood, taken on day 0 of AZD1222 vaccination. These TCRs come from an adult in good health.

The chain carries TRBV7-9 and TRBJ1-2; 9 positions agree with TRBD1. V lost 5 bases and J lost 4; bases outside the gene matches: 8. Germline CDR1 reads SEHNR; CDR2 reads FQNEAQ (reference sequence). The CDR3 has 15 amino acids. This CDR3 is CASSLTGGNVYGYTF. CDR3 in DNA: TGTGCCAGCAGCCTGACAGGGGGGAATGTCTATGGCTACACCTTC.

The J gene is TRBJ1-4, the V gene TRBV28; a weak D match, TRBD1 (6 bases). With 5 bases removed from V and 3 bases from J, the gap between germline ends came to 13 bases. The CDR3 is 15 amino acids. Per the germline V gene, CDR1 is MDHEN and CDR2 is SYDVKM. CDR3 DNA sequence: TGTGCCAGCAGTGCTCAGGGGTTCGCTAATGAAAAACTGTTTTTT. Protein sequence: CASSAQGFANEKLFF.

V gene TRBV6-5 combines with J gene TRBJ1-5; D is undetermined. Per germline, CDR1 MNHEY and CDR2 SVGAGI. The CDR3 covers 13 residues. V was cut by 2 bases and J by 6 bases, with 8 bases left in between. CDR3 amino acids: CASSYVPGQPQHF. CDR3 sequence (DNA): TGTGCCAGCAGTTACGTACCCGGTCAGCCCCAGCATTTT.

This chain connects TRBV24-1 to TRBJ2-1; D uncertain. The CDR3 is 12 amino acids. Germline CDR1 and CDR2: KGHDR and SFDVKD. V lost 9 bases and J 0 bases, leaving 5 bases between the germline ends. The CDR3 here is CATVSSYNEQFF. DNA of the CDR3: TGTGCCACCGTGAGCTCCTACAATGAGCAGTTCTTC.

V usage is TRBV7-2 and J usage is TRBJ1-2, with D hard to call. V lost 1 base and J lost 4, with 19 bases in between. This CDR3 contains 17 residues. Germline V gene sequence: CDR1 SGHTA, CDR2 FQGNSA. CDR3 bases: TGTGCCAGCAGCTTAGTTGTTGCCTTGGGAGAAGGCTATGGCTACACCTTC. Its protein product is CASSLVVALGEGYGYTF. Filled out from reference TRBV7-2 and TRBJ1-2, the complete variable domain reads GAGVSQSPSNKVTEKGKDVELRCDPISGHTALYWYRQSLGQGLEFLIYFQGNSAPDKSGLPSDRFSAERTGGSVSTLTIQRTQQEDSAVYLCASSLVVALGEGYGYTFGSGTRLTVV.

The chain links TRBV6-6 to TRBJ1-1; the D gene is possibly TRBD1 (6 bases). Germline values: CDR1 MNHNY, CDR2 SVGAGI (reference sequence). The V gene lost 7 bases and the J gene lost 1 base, with 10 bases spanning the gap. The CDR3 sequence is 13 residues long. The CDR3 sequence: CASKTGTNTEAFF. CDR3 DNA sequence: TGTGCCAGCAAAACAGGGACGAACACTGAAGCTTTCTTT.